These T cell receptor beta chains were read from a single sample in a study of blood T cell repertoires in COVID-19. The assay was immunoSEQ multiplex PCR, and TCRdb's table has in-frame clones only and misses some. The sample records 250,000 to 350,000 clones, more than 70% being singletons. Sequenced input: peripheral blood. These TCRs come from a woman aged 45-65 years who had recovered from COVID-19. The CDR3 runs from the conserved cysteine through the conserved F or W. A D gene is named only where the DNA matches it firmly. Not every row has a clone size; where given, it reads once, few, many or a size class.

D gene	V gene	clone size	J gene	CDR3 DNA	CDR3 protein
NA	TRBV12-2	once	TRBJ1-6	TGTGCAAGTCGCCGGGACAGGTCGAACTCACCCCTCCACTTT	CASRRDRSNSPLHF
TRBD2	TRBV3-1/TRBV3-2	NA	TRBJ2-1	TGTGCCAGCAGCCAAGTTGCCGGGGGGGCCTTTGGCAATGAGCAGTTCTTC	CASSQVAGGAFGNEQFF
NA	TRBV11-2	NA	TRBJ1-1	TGTGCCAGCAGCCTGCCGGTCCCTGAAGCTTTCTTT	CASSLPVPEAFF
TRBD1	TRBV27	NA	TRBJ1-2	TGTGCCAGCAGTCCCCTGGGACAGGGGGCAGAGGGCTATGGCTACACCTTC	CASSPLGQGAEGYGYTF
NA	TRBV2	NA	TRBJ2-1	TGTGCCAGCAGTGGACAGGACGCGGAGCAGTTCTTC	CASSGQDAEQFF
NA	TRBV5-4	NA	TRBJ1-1	TGTGCCAGCAGTCGGAACTATATGGGGGGGAACACTGAAGCTTTCTTT	CASSRNYMGGNTEAFF
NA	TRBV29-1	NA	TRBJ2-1	TGCACCGGCGGGACGAGCTCCTACAATGAGCAGTTCTTC	CTGGTSSYNEQFF
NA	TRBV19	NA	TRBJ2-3	TGTGCCACAACACAGGCGCCGGGGGCAGATACGCAGTATTTT	CATTQAPGADTQYF
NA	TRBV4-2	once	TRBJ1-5	TGTGCCAGCAGCCAAGATCACAGGCAGGGGTATCATCAGCCCCAGCATTTT	CASSQDHRQGYHQPQHF
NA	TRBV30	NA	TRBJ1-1	TGTGCCTGGATCCCTGGGCTGAACACTGAAGCTTTCTTT	CAWIPGLNTEAFF
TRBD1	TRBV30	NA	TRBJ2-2	TGTGCCTGGAGAAGACAGGGCGGCACCGGGGAGCTGTTTTTT	CAWRRQGGTGELFF
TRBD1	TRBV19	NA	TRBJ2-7	TGTGCCAGTAGTCCGCGGACAGGGGGGCCCTACGAGCAGTACTTC	CASSPRTGGPYEQYF
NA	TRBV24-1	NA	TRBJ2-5	TGTGCCACCAGTGATATAACACAGGGCGCCTCTGGGGAGACCCAGTACTTC	CATSDITQGASGETQYF
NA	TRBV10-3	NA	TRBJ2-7	TGTGCCGCCCATGGCGGGGGGGGGACAGGGGTTTCCTACGAGCAGTACTTC	CAAHGGGGTGVSYEQYF
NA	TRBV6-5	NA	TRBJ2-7	TGTGCCAGCAGTTACCTTCGGCAGGGCCCCTACGAGCAGTACTTC	CASSYLRQGPYEQYF
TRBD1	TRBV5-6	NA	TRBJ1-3	TGTGCCAGCAGCCCGGACAGGGACCTCTATATTGGAAACACCATATATTTT	CASSPDRDLYIGNTIYF
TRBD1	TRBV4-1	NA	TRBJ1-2	TGCGCCAGCAGCCACCCGGGACAGAGAAAGAATGGCTACACCTTC	CASSHPGQRKNGYTF
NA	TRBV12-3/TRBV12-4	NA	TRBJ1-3	TGTGCCAGCAGTTTGGAACTGGGGGGCACCATATATTTT	CASSLELGGTIYF
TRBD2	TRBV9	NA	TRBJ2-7	TGTGCCAGCAGCGCATCCGGGACTAGCATCCACGAGCAGTACTTC	CASSASGTSIHEQYF
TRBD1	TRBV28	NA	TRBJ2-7	TGTGCCAGCAGTTTGACAGGGCGTGAGCAGTACTTC	CASSLTGREQYF
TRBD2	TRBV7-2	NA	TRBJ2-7	TGTGCCAGCAGCTGGGGACTAGCGGGATGGAACGAGCAGTACTTC	CASSWGLAGWNEQYF
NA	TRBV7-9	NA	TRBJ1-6	TGTGCCAGCAGCTTAGTCGGGTTTGAGAGCTCCTATAATTCACCCCTCCACTTT	CASSLVGFESSYNSPLHF
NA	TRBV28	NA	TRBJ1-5	TGTGCCAGCAGTTTATCCGAGTATCAGCCCCAGCATTTT	CASSLSEYQPQHF
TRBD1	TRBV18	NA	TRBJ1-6	TGTGCCAGCTCACGGGGACAGGGGGCGGCTGGTAATTCACCCCTCCACTTT	CASSRGQGAAGNSPLHF
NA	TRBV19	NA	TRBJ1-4	TGTGCCAGTAGTATAACGGGTGCAACTAATGAAAAACTGTTTTTT	CASSITGATNEKLFF
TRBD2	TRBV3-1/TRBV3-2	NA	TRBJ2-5	TGTGCCAGCAGCCAAATTCGGGGGGCGGGAGGTAAGGAGACCCAGTACTTC	CASSQIRGAGGKETQYF
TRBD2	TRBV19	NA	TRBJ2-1	TGTGCCAGTAGTGCTCCGGGACTAGCGGGGGACAATGAGCAGTTCTTC	CASSAPGLAGDNEQFF
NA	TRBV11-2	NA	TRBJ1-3	TGTGCCAGCAGCTTAGCCAGCTCTGGAAACACCATATATTTT	CASSLASSGNTIYF
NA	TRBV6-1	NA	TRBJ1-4	TGTGCCAGCAGTGAAACAGCAGGAAAACTGTTTTTT	CASSETAGKLFF
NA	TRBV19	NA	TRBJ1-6	TGTGCCAGTAGTATTAGGACAGACCATAATTCACCCCTCCACTTT	CASSIRTDHNSPLHF
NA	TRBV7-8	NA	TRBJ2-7	TGTGCCAGCAGCTTAGTCCCAGGGTTGGACATCCCCTACGAGCAGTACTTC	CASSLVPGLDIPYEQYF
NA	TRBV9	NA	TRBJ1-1	TGTGCCAGCAGCCCCCGGGGTTTCAACACTGAAGCTTTCTTT	CASSPRGFNTEAFF
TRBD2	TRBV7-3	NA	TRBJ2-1	TGTGCCAGCAGCGCCAGCGGGAACTCCTACAATGAGCAGTTCTTC	CASSASGNSYNEQFF
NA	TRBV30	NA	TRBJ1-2	TGTGCCTGGAGTGTTAAATCTGGGGCTGGCTACACCTTC	CAWSVKSGAGYTF
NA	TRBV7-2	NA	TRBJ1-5	TGTGCCAGCAGCTTAGTTAAAGAGCAGCCCCAGCATTTT	CASSLVKEQPQHF
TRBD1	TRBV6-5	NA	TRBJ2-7	TGTGCCAGCAGAGACCCCGGGACAGAAAGCTACGAGCAGTACTTC	CASRDPGTESYEQYF
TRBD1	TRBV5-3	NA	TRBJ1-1	TGTGCCAGAAGCTTCCGGGACAGGGGGCTGGGCACTGAAGCTTTCTTT	CARSFRDRGLGTEAFF
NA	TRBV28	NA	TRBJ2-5	TGTGCCAGCAGTCCAGGTTTCCAAGAGACCCAGTACTTC	CASSPGFQETQYF
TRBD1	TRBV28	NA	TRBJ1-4	TGTGCCAGCAGTGCGGGACAGCTTCTTAATGAAAAACTGTTTTTT	CASSAGQLLNEKLFF
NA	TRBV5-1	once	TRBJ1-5	TGCGCCAGCAGCTTGGGGATAGGGGACAATCAGCCCCAGCATTTT	CASSLGIGDNQPQHF
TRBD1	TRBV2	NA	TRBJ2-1	TGTGCCAGCAGGATAGAACAGGGGGCATATGAGCAGTTCTTC	CASRIEQGAYEQFF
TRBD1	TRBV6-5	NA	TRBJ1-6	TGTGCCAGCAGTAATACAGGGGTTTCACCCCTCCACTTT	CASSNTGVSPLHF
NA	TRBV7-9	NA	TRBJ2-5	TGTGCCAGCAGCTTCGGATACGGGGACTTCCAAGAGACCCAGTACTTC	CASSFGYGDFQETQYF
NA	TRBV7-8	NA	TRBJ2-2	TGTGCCAGCAGCCCCCAGACTAGTCGAAACACCGGGGAGCTGTTTTTT	CASSPQTSRNTGELFF
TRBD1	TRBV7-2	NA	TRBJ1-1	TGTGCCAGCAGCTTAGTACAGGGGACCACTGAAGCTTTCTTT	CASSLVQGTTEAFF
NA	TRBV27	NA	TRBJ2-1	TGTGCCAGCAGTTTATTGGGGAGCAATGAGCAGTTCTTC	CASSLLGSNEQFF
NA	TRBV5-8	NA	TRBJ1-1	TGTGCCAGCAGGTACTTGGGGGGAATAATGATGAACACTGAAGCTTTCTTT	CASRYLGGIMMNTEAFF
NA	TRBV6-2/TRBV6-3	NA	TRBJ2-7	TGTGCCAGCAGTTCCCAGGGAGGAGCCTACGAGCAGTACTTC	CASSSQGGAYEQYF
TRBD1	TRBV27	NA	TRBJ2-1	TGTGCCAGCAGTGCCTTAAGTCAGGGGGTCCACAATGAGCAGTTCTTC	CASSALSQGVHNEQFF
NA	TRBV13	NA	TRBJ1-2	TGTGCCAGCAGCTTACTTACTTTACGGCGCGGGAGCTATGGCTACACCTTC	CASSLLTLRRGSYGYTF
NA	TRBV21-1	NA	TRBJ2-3	TGTGCCAGCAGCACGGGACATTGGCCGGGCACAGATACGCAGTATTTT	CASSTGHWPGTDTQYF
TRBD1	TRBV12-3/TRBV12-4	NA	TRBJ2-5	TGTGCCAGCAGTTTTGGACAGGCGGAGACCCAGTACTTC	CASSFGQAETQYF
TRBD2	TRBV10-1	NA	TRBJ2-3	TGCGCCAGCAGTGTAAAGCGGGAGGTAATAACAGATACGCAGTATTTT	CASSVKREVITDTQYF
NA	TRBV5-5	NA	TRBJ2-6	TGTGCCAGCAGCTTGCAGGGAACGAACTCTGGGGCCAACGTCCTGACTTTC	CASSLQGTNSGANVLTF
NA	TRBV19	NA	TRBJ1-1	TGTGCCGTGCCCCCTCACAGGGTTTCTTTCTTT	CAVPPHRVSFF
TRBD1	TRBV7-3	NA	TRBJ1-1	TGTGCCAGCAGCTTAACGGGACAGGGGGCTCCGAACACTGAAGCTTTCTTT	CASSLTGQGAPNTEAFF
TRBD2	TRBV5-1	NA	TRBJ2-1	TGCGCCAGCAATACAGCGGGAGGCTCATCCTACAATGAGCAGTTCTTC	CASNTAGGSSYNEQFF